These T cell receptor beta chains were read from a single sample in a study of cytomegalovirus exposure and HLA in healthy donors. TCRdb's copy holds only in-frame clones and misses some; the assay was immunoSEQ multiplex PCR. The sample shows tens of thousands of clones, approximately 80% of them seen only once. The specimen was PBMCs. The receptors shown here come from a female donor in good health and CMV-seronegative. Both conserved end residues are part of each CDR3. Fields, in order: J gene, V gene, CDR3 protein.

>TRBJ2-3|TRBV11-3
CASSGLATPDTQYF
>TRBJ2-7|TRBV18
CASSNRDRDEQYF
>TRBJ1-1|TRBV12-5
CASGLRSGPMNTEAFF
>TRBJ2-1|TRBV27
CASSFLARYNEQFF
>TRBJ2-1|TRBV9
CASSPRSGIYNEQFF
>TRBJ1-4|TRBV9
CASSIRPGGGGEKLFF
>TRBJ2-5|TRBV6-5
CASRPPGTVETQYF
>TRBJ1-4|TRBV6-5
CASSYSGATNEKLFF
>TRBJ1-2|TRBV5-1
CASSSETPDRGRGYTF
>TRBJ2-3|TRBV5-1
CASSLGLATRNLEDTQYF
>TRBJ2-5|TRBV28
CASSLDTQALQETQYF
>TRBJ1-1|TRBV21-1
CASSKERRGCTEAFF
>TRBJ2-5|TRBV6-1
CASRETGGQETQYF
>TRBJ2-7|TRBV7-8
CASNRVGTSGSDEQYF
>TRBJ2-7|TRBV7-2
CASSRDRTSYEQYF
>TRBJ2-3|TRBV11-1
CASSLGGQRSEYF
>TRBJ1-6|TRBV2
CASSQRTGLSNSPLHF
>TRBJ1-2|TRBV14
CASSQDPLNYGYTF
>TRBJ2-2|TRBV10-3
CAISAAGGADTGELFF
>TRBJ2-7|TRBV14
CASSLPGSGREGIDYEQYF
>TRBJ2-2|TRBV5-1
CASSFRFDRANTGELFF
>TRBJ2-1|TRBV18
CASSPLISSGGFVYNEQFF
>NA|TRBV6-1
CASSMGLALDEQYF
>TRBJ1-1|TRBV11-2
CASSLNRGTEAFF
>TRBJ1-2|TRBV28
CASSFSGLRGYGYTF
>TRBJ1-2|TRBV28
CASSLIDDRGDGYTF
>TRBJ2-2|TRBV10-3
CAISEPRLVGSGELFF
>TRBJ2-5|TRBV7-2
CASSYAGTGLETQYF
>TRBJ2-1|TRBV7-3
CASSLLAGGGDEQFF
>TRBJ2-7|TRBV27
CASRALGRAYEQYF
>TRBJ2-7|TRBV13
CASSPRLAGDYEQYF
>TRBJ2-1|TRBV5-1
CASSLAVGLDNEQFF
>TRBJ1-4|TRBV15
CATSRDPGRRGEKLFF
>TRBJ2-2|TRBV7-3
CASSLWPGQTGELFF
>TRBJ2-2|TRBV5-1
CASSWGQNTGELFF
>TRBJ2-2|TRBV9
CASSVDPSGKAGTGELFF